This T cell receptor (beta chain) was identified during a study of CXCR3-negative and CXCR3-positive naive CD8 T cells. CD45RO-CCR7+CD27+CD95- expression identified naive CD8+ T cells. As regards this clonotype: Its target is not known.

Study-wide points: TCR strength was inferred from TRB CDR3 properties, while surface CD5 was comparable between naive subsets. Hydrophobicity was higher for TRB CDR3s found in CXCR3-positive naive cells than in CXCR3-negative naive cells.

The CDR3 sequence is 13 residues long. Germline assignment: CDR1 SGHDN and CDR2 FVKESK. Via 5' RACE with UMI labels, TRB cDNA libraries were prepared. TCRdb derives one entry per CDR3 protein from the 5' RACE reads, leaving out DNA. In total, the table holds some 61,000 distinct CDR3 sequences. The TCR originated in a human donor in good health. Some clones in this sample may be carry-over from other donors' samples. Input material: naive CXCR3- CD8+ T cells from blood. Documented subset: CD45RO-CCR7+CD27+CD95- naive CD8+ T cells lacking CXCR3 (TNR3-). V is TRBV14 and J is TRBJ2-1; the D call of TRBD1 rests on TCRdb alone, since no DNA is present to check it. The CDR3 region is CASSLGGLAEQFF.